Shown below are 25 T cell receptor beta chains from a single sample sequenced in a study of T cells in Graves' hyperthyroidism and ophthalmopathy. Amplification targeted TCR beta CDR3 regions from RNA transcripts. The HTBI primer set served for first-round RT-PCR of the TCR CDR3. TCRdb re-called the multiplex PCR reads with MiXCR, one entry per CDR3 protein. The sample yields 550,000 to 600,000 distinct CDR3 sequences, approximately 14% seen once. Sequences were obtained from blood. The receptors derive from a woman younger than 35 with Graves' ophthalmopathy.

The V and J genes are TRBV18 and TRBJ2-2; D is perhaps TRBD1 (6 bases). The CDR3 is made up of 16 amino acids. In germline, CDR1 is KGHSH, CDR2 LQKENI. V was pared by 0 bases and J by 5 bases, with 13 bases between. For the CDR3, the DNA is TGTGCCAGCTCACCACCGGTCAACAGGGAAACCGGGGAGCTGTTTTTT. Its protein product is CASSPPVNRETGELFF.

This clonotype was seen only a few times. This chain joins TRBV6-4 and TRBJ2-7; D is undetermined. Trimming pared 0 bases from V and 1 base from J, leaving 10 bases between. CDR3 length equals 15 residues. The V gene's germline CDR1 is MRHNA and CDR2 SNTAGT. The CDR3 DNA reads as TGTGCCAGCAGTGACTCGACCCTTTCGTCCTACGAGCAGTACTTC. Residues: CASSDSTLSSYEQYF.

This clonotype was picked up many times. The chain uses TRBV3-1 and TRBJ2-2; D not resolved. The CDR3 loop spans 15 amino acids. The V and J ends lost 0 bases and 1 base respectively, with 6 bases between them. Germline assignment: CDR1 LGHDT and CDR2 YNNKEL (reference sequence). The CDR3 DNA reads TGTGCCAGCAGCCAAGAACTGGGGAACACCGGGGAGCTGTTTTTT. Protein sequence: CASSQELGNTGELFF.

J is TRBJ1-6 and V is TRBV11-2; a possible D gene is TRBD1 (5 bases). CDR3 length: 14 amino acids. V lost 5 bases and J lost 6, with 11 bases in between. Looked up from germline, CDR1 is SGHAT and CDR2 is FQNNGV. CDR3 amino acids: CASSQNGGNSPLHF. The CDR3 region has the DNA TGTGCCAGCAGCCAGAATGGGGGTAATTCACCCCTCCACTTT.

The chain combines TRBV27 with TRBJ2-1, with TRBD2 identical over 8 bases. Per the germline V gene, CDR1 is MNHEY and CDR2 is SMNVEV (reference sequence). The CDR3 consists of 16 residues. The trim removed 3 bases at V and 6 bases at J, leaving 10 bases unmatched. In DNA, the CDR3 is TGTGCCAGCAGTTTGGTTCGGGAGGGTGATGGCAATGAGCAGTTCTTC. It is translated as CASSLVREGDGNEQFF.

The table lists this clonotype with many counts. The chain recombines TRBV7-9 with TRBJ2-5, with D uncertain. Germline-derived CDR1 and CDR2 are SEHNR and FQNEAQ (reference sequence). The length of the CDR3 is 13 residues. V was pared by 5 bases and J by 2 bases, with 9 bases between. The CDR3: CASSIPGQETQYF. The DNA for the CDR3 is TGTGCCAGCAGCATTCCAGGACAAGAGACCCAGTACTTC.

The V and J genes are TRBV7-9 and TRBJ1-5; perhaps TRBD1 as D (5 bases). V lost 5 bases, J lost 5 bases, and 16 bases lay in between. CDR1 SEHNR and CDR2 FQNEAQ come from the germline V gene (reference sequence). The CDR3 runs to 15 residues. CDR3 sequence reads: CASSGATDSHQPQHF. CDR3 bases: TGTGCCAGCAGCGGGGCTACAGACAGTCATCAGCCCCAGCATTTT.

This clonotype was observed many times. Here the CDR3 DNA reads TGTGCCAGCAGTGACGGCGGCTCCTACGAGCAGTACTTC. This translates into CASSDGGSYEQYF. The V call is TRBV2, the J call TRBJ2-7; D is uncertain. This CDR3 spans 13 amino acids. Trimming took 3 bases from V and 0 from J, leaving 6 bases between them. In germline, CDR1 is SNHLY, CDR2 FYNNEI.

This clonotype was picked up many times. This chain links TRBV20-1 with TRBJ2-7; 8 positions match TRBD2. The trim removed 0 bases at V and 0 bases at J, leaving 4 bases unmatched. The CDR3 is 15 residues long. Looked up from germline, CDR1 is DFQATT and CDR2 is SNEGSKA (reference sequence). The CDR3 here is CSARDKTSGSYEQYF. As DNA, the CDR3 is TGCAGTGCTAGAGATAAAACTAGCGGCTCCTACGAGCAGTACTTC.

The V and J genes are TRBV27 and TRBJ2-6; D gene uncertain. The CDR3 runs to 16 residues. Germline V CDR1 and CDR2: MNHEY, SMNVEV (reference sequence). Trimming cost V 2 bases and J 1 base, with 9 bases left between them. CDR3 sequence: CASSLMGQSGANVLTF. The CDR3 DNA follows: TGTGCCAGCAGTTTAATGGGTCAATCTGGGGCCAACGTCCTGACTTTC. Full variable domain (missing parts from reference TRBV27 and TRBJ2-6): EAQVTQNPRYLITVTGKKLTVTCSQNMNHEYMSWYRQDPGLGLRQIYYSMNVEVTDKGDVPEGYKVSRKEKRNFPLILESPSPNQTSLYFCASSLMGQSGANVLTFGAGSRLTVL.

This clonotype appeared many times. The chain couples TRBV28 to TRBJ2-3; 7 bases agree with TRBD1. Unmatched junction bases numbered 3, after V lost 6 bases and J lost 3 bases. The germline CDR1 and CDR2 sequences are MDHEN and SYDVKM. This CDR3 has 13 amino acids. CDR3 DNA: TGTGCCAGCAGGGTACAGGGGACAGATACGCAGTATTTT. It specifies CASRVQGTDTQYF.

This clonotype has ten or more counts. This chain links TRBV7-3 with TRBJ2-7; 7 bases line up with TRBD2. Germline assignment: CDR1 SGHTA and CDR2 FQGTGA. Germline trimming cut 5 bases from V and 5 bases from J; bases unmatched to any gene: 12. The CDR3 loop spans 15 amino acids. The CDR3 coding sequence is TGTGCCAGCAGCCCCGTGGGCGGGAGTCAAAACGAGCAGTACTTC. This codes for CASSPVGGSQNEQYF.

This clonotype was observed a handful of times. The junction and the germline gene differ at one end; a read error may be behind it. The CDR3 reads CASSPPEPGPRHF. CDR3 bases: TGTGCCAGCAGTCCCCCCGAACCGGGCCCCCGGCACTTC. The V and J genes are TRBV12-3 or TRBV12-4 and TRBJ2-5; no firm D call. The CDR3 spans 13 residues.

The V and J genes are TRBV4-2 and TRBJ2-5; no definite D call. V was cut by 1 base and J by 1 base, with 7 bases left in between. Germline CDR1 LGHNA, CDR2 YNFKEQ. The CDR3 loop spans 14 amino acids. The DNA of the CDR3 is TGTGCCAGCAGCCAAGGACTGACCCAAGAGACCCAGTACTTC. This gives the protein CASSQGLTQETQYF.

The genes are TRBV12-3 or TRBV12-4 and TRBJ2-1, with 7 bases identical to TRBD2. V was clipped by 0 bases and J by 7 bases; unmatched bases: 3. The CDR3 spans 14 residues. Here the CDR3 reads CASSLAGGENEQFF. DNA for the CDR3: TGTGCCAGCAGTTTAGCGGGAGGGGAGAATGAGCAGTTCTTC.

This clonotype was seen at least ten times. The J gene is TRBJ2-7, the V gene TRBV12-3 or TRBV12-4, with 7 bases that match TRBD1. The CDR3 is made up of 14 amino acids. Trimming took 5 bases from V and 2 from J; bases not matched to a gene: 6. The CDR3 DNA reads TGTGCCAGCAGTCCCCGGACAGGCCCCTACGAGCAGTACTTC. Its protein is CASSPRTGPYEQYF.

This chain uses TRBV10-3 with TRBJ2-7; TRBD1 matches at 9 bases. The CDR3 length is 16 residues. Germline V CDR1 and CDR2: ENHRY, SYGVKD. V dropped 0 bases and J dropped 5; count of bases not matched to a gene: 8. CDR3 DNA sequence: TGTGCCATCAGTGAGTCGGCCGGACAGGGGCGGAACGAGCAGTACTTC. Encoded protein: CAISESAGQGRNEQYF.

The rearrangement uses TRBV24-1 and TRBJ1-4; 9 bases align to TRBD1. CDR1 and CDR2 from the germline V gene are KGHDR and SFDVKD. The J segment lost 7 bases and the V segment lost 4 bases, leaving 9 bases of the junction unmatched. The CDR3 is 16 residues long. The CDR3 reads CATSDRLGQGSEKLFF. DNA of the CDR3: TGTGCCACCAGTGACCGACTCGGACAGGGGAGTGAAAAACTGTTTTTT.

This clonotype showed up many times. CDR3 DNA: TGTGCCAGCAGTTCGCCGGGACAGGGTAATTCACCCCTCCACTTT. Its translation: CASSSPGQGNSPLHF. V usage is TRBV28 and J usage is TRBJ1-6; 9 nucleotides line up with TRBD1. The V segment lost 4 bases and the J segment 6 bases; nucleotides outside the gene matches: 4. This CDR3 has 15 amino acids. Germline V CDR1 and CDR2: MDHEN, SYDVKM.

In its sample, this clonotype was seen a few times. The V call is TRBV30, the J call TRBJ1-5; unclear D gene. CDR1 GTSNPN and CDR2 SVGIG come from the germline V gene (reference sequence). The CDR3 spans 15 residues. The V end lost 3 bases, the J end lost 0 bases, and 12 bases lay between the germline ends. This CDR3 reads CAWRPLGFSNQPQHF. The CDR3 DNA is TGTGCCTGGAGGCCACTGGGCTTTAGCAATCAGCCCCAGCATTTT.

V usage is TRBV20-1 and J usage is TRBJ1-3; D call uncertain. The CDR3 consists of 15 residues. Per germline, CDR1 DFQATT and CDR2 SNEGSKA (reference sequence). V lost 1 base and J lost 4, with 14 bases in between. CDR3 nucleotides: TGCAGTGCTAGAGCGAGCCATGCCGCCGGAAACACCATATATTTT. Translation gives CSARASHAAGNTIYF.

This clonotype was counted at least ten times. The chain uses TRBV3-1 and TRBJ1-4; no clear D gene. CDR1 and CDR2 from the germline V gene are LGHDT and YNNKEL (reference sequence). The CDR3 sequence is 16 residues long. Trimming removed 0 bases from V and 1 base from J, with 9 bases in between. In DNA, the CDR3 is TGTGCCAGCAGCCAAGATAGGAGGAGAACTAATGAAAAACTGTTTTTT. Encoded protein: CASSQDRRRTNEKLFF.

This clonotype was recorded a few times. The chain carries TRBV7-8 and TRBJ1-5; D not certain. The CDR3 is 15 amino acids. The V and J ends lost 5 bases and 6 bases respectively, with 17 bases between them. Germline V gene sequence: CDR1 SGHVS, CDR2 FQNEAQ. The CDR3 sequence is CASSELARVGQPQHF. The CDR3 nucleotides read TGTGCCAGCAGCGAGTTAGCGAGGGTAGGTCAGCCCCAGCATTTT.

CDR3 nucleotide sequence: TGTGCCAGCAGCGTAGAGGGGGACAGGGTATATGAAAAACTGTTTTTT. Protein: CASSVEGDRVYEKLFF. The chain employs TRBV9 and TRBJ1-4; 9 bases are shared with TRBD1. The length of the CDR3 is 16 residues. The ends lost 0 bases at V and 6 bases at J; junction bases unmatched: 6. Germline V gene lookup returns CDR1 SGDLS and CDR2 YYNGEE. Supplemented by reference TRBV9 and TRBJ1-4, the full variable domain reads DSGVTQTPKHLITATGQRVTLRCSPRSGDLSVYWYQQSLDQGLQFLIQYYNGEERAKGNILERFSAQQFPDLHSELNLSSLELGDSALYFCASSVEGDRVYEKLFFGSGTQLSVL.

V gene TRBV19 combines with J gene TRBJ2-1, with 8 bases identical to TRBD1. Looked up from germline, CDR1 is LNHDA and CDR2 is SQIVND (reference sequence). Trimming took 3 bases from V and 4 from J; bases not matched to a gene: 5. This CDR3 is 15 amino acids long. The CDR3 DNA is TGTGCCAGTAGTATCGAGGACAGGGAATACAATGAGCAGTTCTTC. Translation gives CASSIEDREYNEQFF. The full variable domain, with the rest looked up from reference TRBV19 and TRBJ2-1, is DGGITQSPKYLFRKEGQNVTLSCEQNLNHDAMYWYRQDPGQGLRLIYYSQIVNDFQKGDIAEGYSVSREKKESFPLTVTSAQKNPTAFYLCASSIEDREYNEQFFGPGTRLTVL.